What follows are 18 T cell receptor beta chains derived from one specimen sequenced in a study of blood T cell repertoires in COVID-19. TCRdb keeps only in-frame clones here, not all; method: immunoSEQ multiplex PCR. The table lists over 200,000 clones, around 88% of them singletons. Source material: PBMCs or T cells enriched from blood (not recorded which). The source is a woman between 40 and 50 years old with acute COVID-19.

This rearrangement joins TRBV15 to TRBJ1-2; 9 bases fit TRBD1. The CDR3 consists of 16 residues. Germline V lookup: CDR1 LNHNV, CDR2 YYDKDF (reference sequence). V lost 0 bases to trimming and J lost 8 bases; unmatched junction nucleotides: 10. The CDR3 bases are TGTGCCACCAGCAGAGATCGAGGGGACAGGGTCGGGGGCTACACCTTC. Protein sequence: CATSRDRGDRVGGYTF.

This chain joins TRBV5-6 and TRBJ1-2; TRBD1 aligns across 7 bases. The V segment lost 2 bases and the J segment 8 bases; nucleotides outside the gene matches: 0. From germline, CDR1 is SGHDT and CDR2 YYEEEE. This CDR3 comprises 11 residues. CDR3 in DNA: TGTGCCAGCAGCTTAGGGGGCGGCTACACCTTC. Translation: CASSLGGGYTF.

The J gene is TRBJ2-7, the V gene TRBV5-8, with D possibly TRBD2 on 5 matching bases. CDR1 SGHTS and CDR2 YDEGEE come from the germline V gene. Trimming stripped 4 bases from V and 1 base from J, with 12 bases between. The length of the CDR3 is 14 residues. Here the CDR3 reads CASSIRGTSYEQYV. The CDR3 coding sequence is TGTGCCAGCAGCATTCGGGGTACTTCCTACGAGCAGTACGTC.

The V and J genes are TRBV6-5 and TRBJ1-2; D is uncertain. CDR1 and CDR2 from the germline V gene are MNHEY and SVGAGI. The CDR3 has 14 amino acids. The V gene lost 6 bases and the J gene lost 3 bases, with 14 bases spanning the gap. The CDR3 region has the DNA TGTGCCAGCAGCATCGCGGGATCGGACTATGGCTACACCTTC. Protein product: CASSIAGSDYGYTF.

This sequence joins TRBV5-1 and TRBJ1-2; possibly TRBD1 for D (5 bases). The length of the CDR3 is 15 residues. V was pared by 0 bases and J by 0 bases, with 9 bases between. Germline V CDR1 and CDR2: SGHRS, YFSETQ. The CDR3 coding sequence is TGCGCCAGCAGCTTGGGGCAGGACACTAACTATGGCTACACCTTC. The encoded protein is CASSLGQDTNYGYTF.

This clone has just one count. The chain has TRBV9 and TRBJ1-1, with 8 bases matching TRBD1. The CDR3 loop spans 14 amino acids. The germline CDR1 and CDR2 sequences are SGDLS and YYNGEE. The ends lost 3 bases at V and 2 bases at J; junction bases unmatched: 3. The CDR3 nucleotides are TGTGCCAGCAGCGGGACAGGGACTAACACTGAAGCTTTCTTT. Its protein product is CASSGTGTNTEAFF.

In DNA, the CDR3 is TGCGCCAGCAGGGGACTAGCGGGAGGCTCCACAGATACGCAGTATTTT. Protein sequence: CASRGLAGGSTDTQYF. The chain joins TRBV10-2 to TRBJ2-3; 15 nucleotides match TRBD2. The trim removed 6 bases at V and 2 bases at J, leaving 3 bases unmatched. Germline V gives CDR1 WSHSY, CDR2 SAAADI. CDR3 length equals 16 residues.

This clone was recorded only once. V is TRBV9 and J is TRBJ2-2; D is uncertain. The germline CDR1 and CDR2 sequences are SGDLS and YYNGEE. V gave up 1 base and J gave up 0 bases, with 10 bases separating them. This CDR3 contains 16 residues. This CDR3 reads CASSVTLGANTGELFF. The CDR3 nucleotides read TGTGCCAGCAGCGTAACTCTCGGAGCGAACACCGGGGAGCTGTTTTTT.

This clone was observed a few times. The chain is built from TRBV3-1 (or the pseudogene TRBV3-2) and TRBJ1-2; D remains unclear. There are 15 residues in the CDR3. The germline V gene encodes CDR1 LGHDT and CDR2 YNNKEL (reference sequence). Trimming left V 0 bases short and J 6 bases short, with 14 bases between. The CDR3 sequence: CASSQDNRGRNGYTF. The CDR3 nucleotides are TGTGCCAGCAGCCAAGACAACCGCGGAAGGAATGGCTACACCTTC.

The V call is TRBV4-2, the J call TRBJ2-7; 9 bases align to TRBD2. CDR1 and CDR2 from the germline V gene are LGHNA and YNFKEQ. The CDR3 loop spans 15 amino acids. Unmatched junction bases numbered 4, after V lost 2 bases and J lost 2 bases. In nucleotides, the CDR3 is TGTGCCAGCAGCCAACGTAGCGGGGGTACCTACGAGCAGTACTTC. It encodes CASSQRSGGTYEQYF.

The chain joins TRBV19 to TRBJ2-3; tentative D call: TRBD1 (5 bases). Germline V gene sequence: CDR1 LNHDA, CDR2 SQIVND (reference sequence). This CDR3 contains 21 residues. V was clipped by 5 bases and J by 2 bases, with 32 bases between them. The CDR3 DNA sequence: TGTGCCAGTAGTCCACAAGGGGTGCCTCACAGACCCGGTGGGTCCACAGATACGCAGTATTTT. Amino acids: CASSPQGVPHRPGGSTDTQYF.

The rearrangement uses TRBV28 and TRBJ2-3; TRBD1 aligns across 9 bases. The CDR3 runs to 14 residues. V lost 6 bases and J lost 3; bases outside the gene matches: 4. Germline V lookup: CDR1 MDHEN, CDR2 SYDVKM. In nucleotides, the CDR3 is TGTGCCAGCAGACGGGACAGGGTAACAGATACGCAGTATTTT. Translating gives CASRRDRVTDTQYF.

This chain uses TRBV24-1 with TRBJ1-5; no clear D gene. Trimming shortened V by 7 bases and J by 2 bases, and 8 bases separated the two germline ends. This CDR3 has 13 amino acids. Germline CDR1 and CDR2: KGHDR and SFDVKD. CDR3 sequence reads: CATSEAGNQPQHF. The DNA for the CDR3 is TGTGCCACCAGCGAGGCCGGCAATCAGCCCCAGCATTTT.

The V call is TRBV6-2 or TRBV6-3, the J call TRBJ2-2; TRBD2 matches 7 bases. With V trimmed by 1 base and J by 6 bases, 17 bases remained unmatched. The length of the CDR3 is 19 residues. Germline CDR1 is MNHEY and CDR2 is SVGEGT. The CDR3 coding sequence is TGTGCCAGCAGTTACTTCCGGTTGGGACGGGAGGAGAAGCCCGGGGAGCTGTTTTTT. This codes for CASSYFRLGREEKPGELFF.

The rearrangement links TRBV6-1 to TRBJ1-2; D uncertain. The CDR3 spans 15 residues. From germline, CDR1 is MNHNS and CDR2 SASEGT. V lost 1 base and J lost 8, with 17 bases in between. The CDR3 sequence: CASSEEPAASVGYTF. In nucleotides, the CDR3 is TGTGCCAGCAGTGAAGAGCCCGCAGCAAGCGTGGGCTACACCTTC.

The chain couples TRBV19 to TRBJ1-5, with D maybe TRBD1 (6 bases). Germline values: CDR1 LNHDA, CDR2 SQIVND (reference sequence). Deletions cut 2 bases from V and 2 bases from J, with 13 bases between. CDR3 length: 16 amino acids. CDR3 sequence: CASSISEGVGNQPQHF. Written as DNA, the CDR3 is TGTGCCAGTAGTATAAGTGAGGGGGTAGGCAATCAGCCCCAGCATTTT.

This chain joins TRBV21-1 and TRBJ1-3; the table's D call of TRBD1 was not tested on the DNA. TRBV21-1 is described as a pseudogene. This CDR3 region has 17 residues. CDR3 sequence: CASSKKPLGQGRNTIYF. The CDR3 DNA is TGTGCCAGCAGCAAAAAGCCACTCGGACAGGGAAGAAACACCATATATTTT.

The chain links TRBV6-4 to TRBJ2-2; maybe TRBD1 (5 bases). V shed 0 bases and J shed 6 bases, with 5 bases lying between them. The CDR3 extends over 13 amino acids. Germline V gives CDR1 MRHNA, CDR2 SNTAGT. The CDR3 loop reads CASSDSGPGELFF. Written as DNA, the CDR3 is TGTGCCAGCAGTGACTCGGGGCCCGGGGAGCTGTTTTTT.